This T cell receptor (beta chain) stems from a study of T cells after yellow fever vaccination. TCRdb reprocessed the 5' RACE reads via MiXCR and lists one record per CDR3 protein. The table includes 450,000 to 550,000 distinct CDR3 sequences, just over 20% detected once. Germline lookup yields CDR1 MNHNS and CDR2 SASEGT. The CDR3 is 12 residues long. This clonotype has a handful of counts. The chain has TRBV6-1 and TRBJ2-1; D is possibly TRBD2 (6 bases). The sequenced sample was PBMCs, obtained 20 to 25 days after the first yellow fever vaccination. The TCR originated in a man aged 18 to 30 who received the YFV17D yellow fever vaccine. CDR3 residues: CVAGYPYNEQFF. CDR3 nucleotide sequence: TGTGTCGCGGGGTACCCCTACAATGAGCAGTTCTTC.